These 10 T cell receptor beta chains came from one sample sequenced in a study of T-cell reconstitution after alpha-beta-depleted transplantation in children. Unique molecular identifiers were built into the TCRbeta library. One entry per CDR3 protein, called by TCRdb with MiXCR from the PCR reads. The sample carries about 610,000 distinct CDR3 sequences, approximately 10% recorded once. The source was PBMCs from the stem cell graft donor, collected from the stem cell graft. The receptors originated from a human donor who donated a stem cell graft to a child with acute myeloid leukemia.

This chain uses TRBV2 with TRBJ2-1; 9 bases are a match to TRBD2. Germline assignment: CDR1 SNHLY and CDR2 FYNNEI. Trimming at V came to 6 bases and at J to 14 bases, leaving 20 bases not matched to a gene. There are 16 residues in the CDR3. CDR3 sequence (DNA): TGTGCCAGCAGCCAAGGGGGAACTAGCGGGTCAGGTAGGAAGTTCTTC. Amino acids: CASSQGGTSGSGRKFF.

At least ten counts were recorded for this clonotype. The chain has TRBV12-3 or TRBV12-4 and TRBJ2-7, with D possibly being TRBD2 (5 bases). The germline V and J ends were trimmed by 3 bases and 10 bases, with 13 bases remaining between them. The CDR3 is made up of 12 amino acids. The CDR3 loop reads CASSFQDREQYF. CDR3 nucleotide sequence: TGTGCCAGCAGTTTCCAGGACCGGGAACAGTACTTC.

V and J are TRBV6-2 or TRBV6-3 and TRBJ2-3; TRBD1 matches at 11 bases. J lost 4 bases, V lost 6 bases, and 6 bases had no gene match. Per the germline V gene, CDR1 is MNHEY and CDR2 is SVGEGT. There are 15 residues in the CDR3. CDR3 bases: TGTGCCAGCAGCTGGACAGGGGGCCGCCCAGATACGCAGTATTTT. Protein sequence: CASSWTGGRPDTQYF.

This clonotype was seen at least ten times. V is TRBV7-3 and J is TRBJ2-1; no firm D call. From germline, CDR1 is SGHTA and CDR2 FQGTGA. Trimming took off 5 bases at V and 9 bases at J, with 11 bases between the two ends. The CDR3 length is 12 residues. The chain's CDR3 is CASSPMGGEQFF. In nucleotides, the CDR3 is TGTGCCAGCAGCCCGATGGGTGGTGAGCAGTTCTTC.

A few counts support this clonotype. The V call is TRBV29-1, the J call TRBJ1-2, with a weak D call TRBD1 (5 bases). Germline CDR1 reads SQVTM; CDR2 reads ANQGSEA. The CDR3 totals 11 residues. V was clipped by 7 bases and J by 8 bases, with 14 bases between them. Written as DNA, the CDR3 is TGCAGCGGGCAGACCGGGGGGGGCTACACCTTC. It codes for CSGQTGGGYTF. Full variable domain (remainder filled in from reference TRBV29-1 and TRBJ1-2): SAVISQKPSRDICQRGTSLTIQCQVDSQVTMMFWYRQQPGQSLTLIATANQGSEATYESGFVIDKFPISRPNLTFSTLTVSNMSPEDSSIYLCSGQTGGGYTFGSGTRLTVV.

This chain uses TRBV5-4 with TRBJ2-3; no definite D call. Between the trimmed V and J ends, which lost 2 bases and 4 bases, there was a span of 17 bases. The CDR3 covers 16 residues. CDR1 and CDR2 (germline): SGHNT, YYREEE (reference sequence). The CDR3 here is CASSLSGPLRPDTQYF. CDR3 sequence (DNA): TGTGCCAGCAGCTTATCCGGGCCCCTCCGACCAGATACGCAGTATTTT. The full variable domain, in which reference TRBV5-4 and TRBJ2-3 provide the parts outside the CDR3, is ETGVTQSPTHLIKTRGQQVTLRCSSQSGHNTVSWYQQALGQGPQFIFQYYREEENGRGNFPPRFSGLQFPNYSSELNVNALELDDSALYLCASSLSGPLRPDTQYFGPGTRLTVL.

The chain combines TRBV7-2 with TRBJ2-5, with D possibly TRBD2 on 6 matching bases. Trimming took 7 bases from V and 6 from J, leaving 15 bases between them. This CDR3 comprises 13 residues. In germline, CDR1 is SGHTA, CDR2 FQGNSA. The CDR3 spells CASTRDWGKTQYF. In nucleotides, the CDR3 is TGTGCCAGCACGCGGGACTGGGGGAAGACCCAGTACTTC.

V gene TRBV13 combines with J gene TRBJ2-7; 7 positions match TRBD2. The CDR3 sequence is 13 residues long. The V segment lost 5 bases and the J segment 3 bases; nucleotides outside the gene matches: 4. Germline V CDR1 and CDR2: PRHDT, FYEKMQ (reference sequence). The CDR3 bases are TGTGCCAGCAGCCTTGGGACTATCTACGAGCAGTACTTC. Translation: CASSLGTIYEQYF.

This chain joins TRBV28 and TRBJ2-7, with TRBD2 as a possible D gene (5 bases). Germline V lookup: CDR1 MDHEN, CDR2 SYDVKM. This CDR3 is built from 15 residues. The V gene lost 5 bases and the J gene lost 3 bases, with 17 bases spanning the gap. CDR3 loop: CASSPSRGLDYEQYF. In DNA form, the CDR3 reads TGTGCCAGCAGTCCATCCCGCGGGCTTGACTACGAGCAGTACTTC.

In this sample, this clonotype turned up many times. V usage is TRBV20-1 and J usage is TRBJ2-3; D is perhaps TRBD2 (6 bases). V was trimmed by 5 bases and J by 3 bases, leaving 15 bases between them. CDR3 length: 14 residues. Germline CDR1 DFQATT, CDR2 SNEGSKA (reference sequence). The CDR3 protein is CSAGGTLGTDTQYF. The CDR3 bases are TGCAGTGCTGGCGGGACTCTGGGTACAGATACGCAGTATTTT.